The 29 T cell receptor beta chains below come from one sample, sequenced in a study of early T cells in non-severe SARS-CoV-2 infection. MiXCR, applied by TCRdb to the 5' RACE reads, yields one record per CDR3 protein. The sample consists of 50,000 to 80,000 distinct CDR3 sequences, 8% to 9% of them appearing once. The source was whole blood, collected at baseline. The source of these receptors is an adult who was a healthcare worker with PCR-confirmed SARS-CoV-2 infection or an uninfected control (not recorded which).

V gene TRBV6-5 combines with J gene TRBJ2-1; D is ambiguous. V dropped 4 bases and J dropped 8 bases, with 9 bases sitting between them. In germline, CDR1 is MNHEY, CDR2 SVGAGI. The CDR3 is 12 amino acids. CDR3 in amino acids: CASSFNGDEQFF. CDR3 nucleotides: TGTGCCAGCAGTTTTAACGGTGATGAGCAGTTCTTC.

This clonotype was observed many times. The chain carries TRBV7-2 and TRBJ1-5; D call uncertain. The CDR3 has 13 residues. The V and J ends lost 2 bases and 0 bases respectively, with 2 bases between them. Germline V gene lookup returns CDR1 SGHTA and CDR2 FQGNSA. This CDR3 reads CASSLNSNQPQHF. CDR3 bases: TGTGCCAGCAGCTTAAATAGCAATCAGCCCCAGCATTTT.

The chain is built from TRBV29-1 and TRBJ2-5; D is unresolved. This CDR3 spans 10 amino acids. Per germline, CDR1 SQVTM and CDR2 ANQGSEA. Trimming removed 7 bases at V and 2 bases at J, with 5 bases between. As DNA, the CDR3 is TGCAGCGCCCGACAAGAGACCCAGTACTTC. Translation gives CSARQETQYF.

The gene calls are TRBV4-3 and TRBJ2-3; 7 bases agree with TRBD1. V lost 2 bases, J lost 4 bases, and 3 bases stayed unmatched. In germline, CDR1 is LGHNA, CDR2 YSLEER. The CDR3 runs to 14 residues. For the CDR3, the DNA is TGCGCCAGCAGCCAAAGACAGGGCCCAGATACGCAGTATTTT. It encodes CASSQRQGPDTQYF.

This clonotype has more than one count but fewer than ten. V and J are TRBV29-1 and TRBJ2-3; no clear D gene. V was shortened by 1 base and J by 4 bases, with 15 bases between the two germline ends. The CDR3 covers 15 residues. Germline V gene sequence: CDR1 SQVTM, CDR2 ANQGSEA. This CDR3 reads CSVEVRRKSPDTQYF. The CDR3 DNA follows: TGCAGCGTTGAAGTCCGGCGCAAATCCCCAGATACGCAGTATTTT.

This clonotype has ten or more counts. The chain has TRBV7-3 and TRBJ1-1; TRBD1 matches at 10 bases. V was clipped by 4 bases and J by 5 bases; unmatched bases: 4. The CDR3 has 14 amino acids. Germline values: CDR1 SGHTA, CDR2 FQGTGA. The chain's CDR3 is CASSSRDRGTEAFF. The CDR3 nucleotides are TGTGCCAGCAGCTCACGGGACAGGGGAACTGAAGCTTTCTTT. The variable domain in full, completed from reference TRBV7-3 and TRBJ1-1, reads GAGVSQTPSNKVTEKGKYVELRCDPISGHTALYWYRQSLGQGPEFLIYFQGTGAADDSGLPNDRFFAVRPEGSVSTLKIQRTERGDSAVYLCASSSRDRGTEAFFGQGTRLTVV.

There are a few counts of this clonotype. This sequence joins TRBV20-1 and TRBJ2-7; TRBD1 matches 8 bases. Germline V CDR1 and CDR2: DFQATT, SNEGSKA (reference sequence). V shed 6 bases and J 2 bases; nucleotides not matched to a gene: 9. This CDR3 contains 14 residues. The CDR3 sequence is CSANGETGAYEQYF. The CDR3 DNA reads TGCAGTGCCAATGGGGAGACAGGGGCCTACGAGCAGTACTTC.

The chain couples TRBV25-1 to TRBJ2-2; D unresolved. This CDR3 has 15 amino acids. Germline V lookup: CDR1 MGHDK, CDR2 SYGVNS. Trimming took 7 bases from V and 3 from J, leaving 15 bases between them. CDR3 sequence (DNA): TGTGCCAGCACCCTGACGGAGATGGACACCGGGGAGCTGTTTTTT. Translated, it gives CASTLTEMDTGELFF.

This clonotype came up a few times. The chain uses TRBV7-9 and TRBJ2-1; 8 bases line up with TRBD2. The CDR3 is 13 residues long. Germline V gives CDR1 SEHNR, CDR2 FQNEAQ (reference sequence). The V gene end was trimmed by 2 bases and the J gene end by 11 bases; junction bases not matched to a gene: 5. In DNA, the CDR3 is TGTGCCAGCAGCTTATATGAGCGGGAGAAGCAGTTCTTC. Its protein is CASSLYEREKQFF.

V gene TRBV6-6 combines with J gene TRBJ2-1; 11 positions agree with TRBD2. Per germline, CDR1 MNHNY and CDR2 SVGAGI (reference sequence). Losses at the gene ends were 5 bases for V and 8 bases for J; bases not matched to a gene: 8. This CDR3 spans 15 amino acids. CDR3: CASSGASGRYDEQFF. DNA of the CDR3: TGTGCCAGCAGTGGGGCTAGCGGGAGGTACGATGAGCAGTTCTTC.

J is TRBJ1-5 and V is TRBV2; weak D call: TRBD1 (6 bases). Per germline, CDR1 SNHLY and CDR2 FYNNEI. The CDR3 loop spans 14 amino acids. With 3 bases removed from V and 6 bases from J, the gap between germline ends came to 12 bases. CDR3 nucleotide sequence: TGTGCCAGCAGTGACGGACAGAATCTTCAGCCCCAGCATTTT. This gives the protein CASSDGQNLQPQHF. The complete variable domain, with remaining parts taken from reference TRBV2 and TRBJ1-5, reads EPEVTQTPSHQVTQMGQEVILRCVPISNHLYFYWYRQILGQKVEFLVSFYNNEISEKSEIFDDQFSVERPDGSNFTLKIRSTKLEDSAMYFCASSDGQNLQPQHFGDGTRLSIL.

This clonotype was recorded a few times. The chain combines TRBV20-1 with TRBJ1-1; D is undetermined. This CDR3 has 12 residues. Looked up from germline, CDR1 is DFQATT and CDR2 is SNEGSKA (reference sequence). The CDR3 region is CSASRGDTEAFF. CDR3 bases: TGCAGCGCCTCCCGGGGAGACACTGAAGCTTTCTTT.

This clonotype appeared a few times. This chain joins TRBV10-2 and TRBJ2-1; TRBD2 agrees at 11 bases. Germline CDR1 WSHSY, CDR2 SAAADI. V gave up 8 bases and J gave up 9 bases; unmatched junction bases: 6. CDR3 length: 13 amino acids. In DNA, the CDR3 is TGCGCCAGCTTAGCGGGAGGGCATAGTGAGCAGTTCTTC. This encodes CASLAGGHSEQFF.

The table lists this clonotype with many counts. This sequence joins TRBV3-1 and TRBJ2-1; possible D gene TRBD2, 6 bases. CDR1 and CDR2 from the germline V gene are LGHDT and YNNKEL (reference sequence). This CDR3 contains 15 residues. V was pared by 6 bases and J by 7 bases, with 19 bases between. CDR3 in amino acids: CASSVRRESLNEQFF. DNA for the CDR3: TGTGCCAGCAGTGTGAGGAGGGAAAGTTTGAATGAGCAGTTCTTC.

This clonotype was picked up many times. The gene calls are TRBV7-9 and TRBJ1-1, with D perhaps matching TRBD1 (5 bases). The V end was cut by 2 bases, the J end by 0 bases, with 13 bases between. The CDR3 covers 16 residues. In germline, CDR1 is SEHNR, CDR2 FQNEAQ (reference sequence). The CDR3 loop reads CASSLPRGALNTEAFF. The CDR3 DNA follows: TGTGCCAGCAGCTTACCCAGAGGGGCTTTGAACACTGAAGCTTTCTTT.

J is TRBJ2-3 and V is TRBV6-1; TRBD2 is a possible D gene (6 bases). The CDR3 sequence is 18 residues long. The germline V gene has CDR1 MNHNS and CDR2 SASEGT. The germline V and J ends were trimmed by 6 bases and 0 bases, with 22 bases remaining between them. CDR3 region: CASSPRITGTASTDTQYF. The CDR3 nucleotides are TGTGCCAGCAGCCCTCGGATAACCGGGACTGCTAGCACAGATACGCAGTATTTT.

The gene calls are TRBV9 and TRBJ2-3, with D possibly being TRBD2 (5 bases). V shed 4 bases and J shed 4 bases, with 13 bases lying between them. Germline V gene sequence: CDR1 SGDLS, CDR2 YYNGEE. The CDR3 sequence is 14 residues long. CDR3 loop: CASSLQQEADTQYF. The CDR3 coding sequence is TGTGCCAGCAGCCTGCAGCAGGAGGCAGATACGCAGTATTTT.

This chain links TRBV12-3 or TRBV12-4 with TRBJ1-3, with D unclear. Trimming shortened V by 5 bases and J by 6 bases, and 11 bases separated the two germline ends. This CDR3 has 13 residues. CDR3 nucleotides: TGTGCCAGCAGTACCGGGAACCCAAACACCATATATTTT. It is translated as CASSTGNPNTIYF.

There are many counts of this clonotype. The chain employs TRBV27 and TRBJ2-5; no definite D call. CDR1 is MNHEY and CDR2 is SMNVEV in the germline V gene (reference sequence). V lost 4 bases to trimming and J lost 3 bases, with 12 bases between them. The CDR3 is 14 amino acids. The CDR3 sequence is CASSSWRGEETQYF. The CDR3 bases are TGTGCCAGCAGTTCGTGGCGTGGGGAAGAGACCCAGTACTTC.

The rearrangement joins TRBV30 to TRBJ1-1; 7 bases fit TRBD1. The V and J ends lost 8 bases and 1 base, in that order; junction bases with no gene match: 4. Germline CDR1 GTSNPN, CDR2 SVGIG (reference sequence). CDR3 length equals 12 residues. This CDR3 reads CASHRGNTEAFF. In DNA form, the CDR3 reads TGTGCCAGCCACAGGGGGAACACTGAAGCTTTCTTT.

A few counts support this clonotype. CDR3 in DNA: TGTGCCAGCAGTGAACGGTCTAGCGGGACTCTTGGGGATGAGCAGTTCTTC. It encodes CASSERSSGTLGDEQFF. V usage is TRBV2 and J usage is TRBJ2-1, with TRBD2 matching 9 bases. CDR1 and CDR2 (germline): SNHLY, FYNNEI. Unmatched junction bases numbered 13, after V lost 2 bases and J lost 8 bases. This CDR3 spans 17 amino acids.

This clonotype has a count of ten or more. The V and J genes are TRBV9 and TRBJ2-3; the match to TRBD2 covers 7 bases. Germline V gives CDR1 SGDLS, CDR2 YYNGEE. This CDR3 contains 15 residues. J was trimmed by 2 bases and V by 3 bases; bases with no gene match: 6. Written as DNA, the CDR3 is TGTGCCAGCAGCGAGGGCGGGAGAGTCACAGATACGCAGTATTTT. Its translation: CASSEGGRVTDTQYF.

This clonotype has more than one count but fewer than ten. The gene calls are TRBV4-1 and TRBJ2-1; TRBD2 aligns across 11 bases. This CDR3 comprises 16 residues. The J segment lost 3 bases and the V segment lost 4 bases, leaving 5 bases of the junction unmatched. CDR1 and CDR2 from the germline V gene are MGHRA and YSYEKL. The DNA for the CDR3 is TGCGCCAGCAGCCCCCTGACTAGCGGGAACTACAATGAGCAGTTCTTC. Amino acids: CASSPLTSGNYNEQFF.

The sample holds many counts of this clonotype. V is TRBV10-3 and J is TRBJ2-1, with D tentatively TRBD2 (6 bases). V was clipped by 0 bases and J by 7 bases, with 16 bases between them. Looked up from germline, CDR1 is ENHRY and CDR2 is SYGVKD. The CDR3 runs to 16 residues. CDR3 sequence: CAISESRRGSGNEQFF. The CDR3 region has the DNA TGTGCCATCAGTGAGTCTAGGAGGGGTTCGGGTAATGAGCAGTTCTTC.

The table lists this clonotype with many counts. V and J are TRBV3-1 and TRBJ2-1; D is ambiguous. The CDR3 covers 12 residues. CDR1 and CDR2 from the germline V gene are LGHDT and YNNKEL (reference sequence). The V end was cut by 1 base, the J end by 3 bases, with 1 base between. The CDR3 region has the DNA TGTGCCAGCAGCCAAGTCTACAATGAGCAGTTCTTC. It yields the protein CASSQVYNEQFF.

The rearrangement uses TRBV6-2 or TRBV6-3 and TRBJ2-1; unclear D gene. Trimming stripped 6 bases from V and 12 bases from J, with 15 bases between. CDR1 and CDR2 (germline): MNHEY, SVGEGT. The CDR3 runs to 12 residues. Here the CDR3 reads CASSYSLTWQFF. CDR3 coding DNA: TGTGCCAGCAGCTATTCCCTGACTTGGCAGTTCTTC.

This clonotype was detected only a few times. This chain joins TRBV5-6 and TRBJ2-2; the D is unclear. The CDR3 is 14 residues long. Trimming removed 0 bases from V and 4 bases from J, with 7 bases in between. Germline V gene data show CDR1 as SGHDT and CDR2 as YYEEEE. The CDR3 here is CASSLGRFTGELFF. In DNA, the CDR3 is TGTGCCAGCAGCTTGGGACGGTTCACCGGGGAGCTGTTTTTT.

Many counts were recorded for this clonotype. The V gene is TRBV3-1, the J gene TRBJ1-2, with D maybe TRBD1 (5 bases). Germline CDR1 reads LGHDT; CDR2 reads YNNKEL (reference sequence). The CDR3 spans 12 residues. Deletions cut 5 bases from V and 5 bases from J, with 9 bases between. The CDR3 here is CASSDWGYGYTF. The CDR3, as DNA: TGTGCCAGCAGCGACTGGGGGTATGGCTACACCTTC.

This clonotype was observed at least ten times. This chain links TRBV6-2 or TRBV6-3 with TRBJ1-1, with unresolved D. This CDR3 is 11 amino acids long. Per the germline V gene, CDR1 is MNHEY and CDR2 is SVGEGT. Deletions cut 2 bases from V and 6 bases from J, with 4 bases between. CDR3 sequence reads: CASSYGAEAFF. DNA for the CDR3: TGTGCCAGCAGTTACGGTGCTGAAGCTTTCTTT.